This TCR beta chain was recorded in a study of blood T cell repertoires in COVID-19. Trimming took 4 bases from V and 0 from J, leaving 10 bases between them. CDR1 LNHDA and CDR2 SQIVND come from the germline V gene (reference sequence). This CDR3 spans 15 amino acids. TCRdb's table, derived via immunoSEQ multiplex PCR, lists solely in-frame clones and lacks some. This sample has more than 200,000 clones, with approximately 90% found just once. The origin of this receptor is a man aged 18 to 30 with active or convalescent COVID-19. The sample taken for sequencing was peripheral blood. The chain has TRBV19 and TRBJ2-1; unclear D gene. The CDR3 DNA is TGTGCCAGTAGTAATTCCTACAGCTCCTACAATGAGCAGTTCTTC. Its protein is CASSNSYSSYNEQFF.